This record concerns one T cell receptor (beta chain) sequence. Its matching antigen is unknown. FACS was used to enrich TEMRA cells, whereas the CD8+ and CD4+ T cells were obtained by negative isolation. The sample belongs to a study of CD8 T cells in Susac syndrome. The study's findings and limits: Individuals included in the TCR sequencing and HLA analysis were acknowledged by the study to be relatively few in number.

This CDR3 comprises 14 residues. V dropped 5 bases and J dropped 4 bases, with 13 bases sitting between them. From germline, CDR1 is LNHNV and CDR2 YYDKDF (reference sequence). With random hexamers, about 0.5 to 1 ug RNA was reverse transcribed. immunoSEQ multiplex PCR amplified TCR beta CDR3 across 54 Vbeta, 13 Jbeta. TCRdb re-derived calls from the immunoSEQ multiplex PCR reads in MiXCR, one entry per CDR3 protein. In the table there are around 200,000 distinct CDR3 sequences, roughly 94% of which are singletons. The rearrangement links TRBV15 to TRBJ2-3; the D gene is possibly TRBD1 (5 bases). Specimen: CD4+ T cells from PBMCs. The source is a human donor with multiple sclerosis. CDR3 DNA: TGTGCCACCAGCCAGGGCGTCGGACCAGATACGCAGTATTTT. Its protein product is CATSQGVGPDTQYF.